These T cell receptor beta chains were read from a single sample in a study of blood T cell repertoires in COVID-19. Clones were read by immunoSEQ multiplex PCR, and TCRdb kept only the in-frame ones, dropping some. The data hold roughly 160,000 clones, with approximately 79% observed a single time. Sequenced material: peripheral blood. The receptors derive from a woman aged 80 or over with acute or convalescent COVID-19. Both conserved end residues are part of each CDR3. The D gene is left open where the match is weak.

TRBJ1-6	TRBV19	-	TGTGCCAGTAGTATCCTCAACTTGCTTCATTCACCCCTCCACTTT	CASSILNLLHSPLHF
TRBJ1-1	TRBV10-3	-	TGTGCCATCAGTGAACGCGACAGCGACACTGAAGCTTTCTTT	CAISERDSDTEAFF
TRBJ2-1	TRBV25-1	TRBD2	TGTGCCAGCAGGGGATGGGCTAGCGGGAGGAACAATGAGCAGTTCTTC	CASRGWASGRNNEQFF
TRBJ2-7	TRBV30	TRBD1	TGTGCCTGGACAGGGGGTGTTTACGAGCAGTACTTC	CAWTGGVYEQYF
TRBJ2-7	TRBV4-2	TRBD2	TGTGCCAGCAGAAGGGAGGGAAGTTCCGAGCAGTACTTC	CASRREGSSEQYF
TRBJ1-4	TRBV4-1	TRBD1	TGCGCCAGCAGCCGACAAGGCACAGGGGGGGATGAAAAACTGTTTTTT	CASSRQGTGGDEKLFF
TRBJ2-4	TRBV6-1	TRBD1	TGTGCCAGCAGTGAACGAGGGACAGGGTTAGACATTCAGTACTTC	CASSERGTGLDIQYF
TRBJ2-7	TRBV7-9	TRBD2	TGTGCCAGCAGCTTTAGCGGGAGGGCCTTAAACGAGCAGTACTTC	CASSFSGRALNEQYF
TRBJ1-2	TRBV14	TRBD1	TGTGCCAGCAGCCAAGTCCAGGGGGCGTATGGCTACACCTTC	CASSQVQGAYGYTF
TRBJ1-4	TRBV7-9	TRBD1	TGTGCCAGCAGCTTAGAGGGGGCGTCAAAACTGTTTTTT	CASSLEGASKLFF
TRBJ1-4	TRBV5-1	-	TGCGCCAGCAGCTTGGGGTCCCAGGCCGCGCGGGAGGGAAAACTGTTTTTT	CASSLGSQAAREGKLFF
TRBJ2-1	TRBV4-3	-	TGCGCCAGCAGCCAAGATTACCTGGGAGACCCCCAATACAATGAGCAGTTCTTC	CASSQDYLGDPQYNEQFF
TRBJ2-2	TRBV29-1	-	TGCAGCGCTCTACTAGTTAGCGGGGAGCTGTTTTTT	CSALLVSGELFF
TRBJ2-5	TRBV7-2	-	TGTGCCAGCAGCTCTAACTACCAAGAGACCCAGTACTTC	CASSSNYQETQYF
TRBJ1-6	TRBV10-3	-	TGTGCCATCAGTGAGAACAGGGACACTAGTAATTCACCCCTCCACTTT	CAISENRDTSNSPLHF
TRBJ1-5	TRBV10-2	TRBD1	TGCGCCAGCAGTGTTTTACAGGGGAATCAGCCCCAGCATTTT	CASSVLQGNQPQHF
TRBJ1-5	TRBV6-1	-	TGTGCCAGCAGTGATAGGAGGGGAGGACAGCCCCAGCATTTT	CASSDRRGGQPQHF
TRBJ2-7	TRBV4-2	TRBD2	TGTGCCAGCAGCCAAGATCTTCTAGCGGGTCCCTACGAGCAGTACTTC	CASSQDLLAGPYEQYF
TRBJ1-1	TRBV5-6	TRBD1	TGTGCCAGCAGCGCGGACAGGCTTAACACTGAAGCTTTCTTT	CASSADRLNTEAFF
TRBJ2-7	TRBV5-5	TRBD1	TGTGCCAGCAGCATTCCGGGACAGGTCTACGAGCAGTACTTC	CASSIPGQVYEQYF
TRBJ2-7	TRBV6-1	-	TGTGCCAGCAGTGAAGCGAATATGGGGGGCTCCTACGAGCAGTACTTC	CASSEANMGGSYEQYF